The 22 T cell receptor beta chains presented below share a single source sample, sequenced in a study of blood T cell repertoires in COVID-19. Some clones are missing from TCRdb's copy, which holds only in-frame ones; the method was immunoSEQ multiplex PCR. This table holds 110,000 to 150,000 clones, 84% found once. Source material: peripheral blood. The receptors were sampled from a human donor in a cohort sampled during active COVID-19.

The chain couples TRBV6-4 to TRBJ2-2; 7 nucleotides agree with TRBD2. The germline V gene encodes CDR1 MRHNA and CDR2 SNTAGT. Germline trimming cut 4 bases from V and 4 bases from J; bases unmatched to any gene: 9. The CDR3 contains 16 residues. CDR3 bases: TGTGCCAGCAGTGCCGGGGTAGCGGGCGTCACCGGGGAGCTGTTTTTT. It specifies CASSAGVAGVTGELFF.

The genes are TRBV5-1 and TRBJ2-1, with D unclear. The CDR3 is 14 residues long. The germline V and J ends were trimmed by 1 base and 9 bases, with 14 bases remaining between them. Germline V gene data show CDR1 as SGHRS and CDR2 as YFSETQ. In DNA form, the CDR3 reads TGCGCCAGCAGCTTGTTTAGCCAGCTAGGTGAGCAGTTCTTC. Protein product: CASSLFSQLGEQFF. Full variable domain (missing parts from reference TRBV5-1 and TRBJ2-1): KAGVTQTPRYLIKTRGQQVTLSCSPISGHRSVSWYQQTPGQGLQFLFEYFSETQRNKGNFPGRFSGRQFSNSRSEMNVSTLELGDSALYLCASSLFSQLGEQFFGPGTRLTVL.

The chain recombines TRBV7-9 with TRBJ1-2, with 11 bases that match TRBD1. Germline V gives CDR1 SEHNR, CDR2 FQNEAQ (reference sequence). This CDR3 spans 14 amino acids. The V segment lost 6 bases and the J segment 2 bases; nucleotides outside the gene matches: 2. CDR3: CASSWTGGNYGYTF. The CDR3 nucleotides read TGTGCCAGCAGTTGGACAGGGGGCAACTATGGCTACACCTTC.

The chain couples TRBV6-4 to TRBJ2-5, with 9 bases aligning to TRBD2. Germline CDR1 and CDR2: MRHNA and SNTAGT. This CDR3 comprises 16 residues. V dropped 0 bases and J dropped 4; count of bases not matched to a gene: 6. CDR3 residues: CASSDSRTSVAETQYF. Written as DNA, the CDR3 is TGTGCCAGCAGTGACTCGAGGACTAGCGTAGCAGAGACCCAGTACTTC.

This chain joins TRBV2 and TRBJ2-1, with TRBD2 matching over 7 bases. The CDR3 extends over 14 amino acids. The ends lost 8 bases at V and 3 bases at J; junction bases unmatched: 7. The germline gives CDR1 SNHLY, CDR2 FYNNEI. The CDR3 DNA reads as TGTGCCAGCCACGGACTAGTCGGCTACAATGAGCAGTTCTTC. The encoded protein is CASHGLVGYNEQFF.

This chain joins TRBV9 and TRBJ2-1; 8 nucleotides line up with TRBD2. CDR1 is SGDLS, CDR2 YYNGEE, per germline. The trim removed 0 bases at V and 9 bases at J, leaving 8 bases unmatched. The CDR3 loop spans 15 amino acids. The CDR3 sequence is CASSVGPGGFVEQFF. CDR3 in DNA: TGTGCCAGCAGCGTAGGACCGGGAGGGTTCGTTGAGCAGTTCTTC.

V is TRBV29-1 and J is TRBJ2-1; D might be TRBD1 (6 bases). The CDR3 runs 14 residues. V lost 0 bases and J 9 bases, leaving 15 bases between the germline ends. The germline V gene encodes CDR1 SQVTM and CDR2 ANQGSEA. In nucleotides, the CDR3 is TGCAGCGTTGAAGAAGGGGGACCCACGTCTGAGCAGTTCTTC. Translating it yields CSVEEGGPTSEQFF.

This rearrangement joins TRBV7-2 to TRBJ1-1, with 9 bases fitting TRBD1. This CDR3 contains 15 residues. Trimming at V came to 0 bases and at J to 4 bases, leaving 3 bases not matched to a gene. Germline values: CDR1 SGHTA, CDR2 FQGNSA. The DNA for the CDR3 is TGTGCCAGCAGCTTAGCGCGGACAGGGGCCACTGAAGCTTTCTTT. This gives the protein CASSLARTGATEAFF. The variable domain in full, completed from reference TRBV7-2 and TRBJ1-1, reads GAGVSQSPSNKVTEKGKDVELRCDPISGHTALYWYRQSLGQGLEFLIYFQGNSAPDKSGLPSDRFSAERTGGSVSTLTIQRTQQEDSAVYLCASSLARTGATEAFFGQGTRLTVV.

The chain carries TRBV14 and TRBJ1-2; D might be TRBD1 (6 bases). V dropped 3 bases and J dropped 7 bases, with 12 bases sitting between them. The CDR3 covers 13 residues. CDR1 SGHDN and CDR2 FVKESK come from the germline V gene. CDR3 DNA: TGTGCCAGCAGCCACCGAGTCAGGGGTGGCTACACCTTC. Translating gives CASSHRVRGGYTF. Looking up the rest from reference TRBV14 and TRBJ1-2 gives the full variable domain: EAGVTQFPSHSVIEKGQTVTLRCDPISGHDNLYWYRRVMGKEIKFLLHFVKESKQDESGMPNNRFLAERTGGTYSTLKVQPAELEDSGVYFCASSHRVRGGYTFGSGTRLTVV.

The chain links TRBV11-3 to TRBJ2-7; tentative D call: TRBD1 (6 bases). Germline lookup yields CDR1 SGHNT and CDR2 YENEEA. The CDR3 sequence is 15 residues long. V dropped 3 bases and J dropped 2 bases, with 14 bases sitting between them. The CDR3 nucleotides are TGTGCCAGCAGCTTCGACTTTACAGGGACCTACGAGCAGTACTTC. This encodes CASSFDFTGTYEQYF.

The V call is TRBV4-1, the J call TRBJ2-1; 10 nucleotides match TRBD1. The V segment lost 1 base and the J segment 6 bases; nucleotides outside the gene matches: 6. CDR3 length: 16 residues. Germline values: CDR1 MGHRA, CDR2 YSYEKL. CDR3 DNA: TGCGCCAGCAGCCAAGTCGGGACAGGGGTTCCCAATGAGCAGTTCTTC. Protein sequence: CASSQVGTGVPNEQFF.

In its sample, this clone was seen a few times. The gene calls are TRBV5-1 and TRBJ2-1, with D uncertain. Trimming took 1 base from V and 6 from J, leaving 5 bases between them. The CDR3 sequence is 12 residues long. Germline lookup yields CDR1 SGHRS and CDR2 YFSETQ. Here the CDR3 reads CASSLNGNEQFF. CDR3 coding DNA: TGCGCCAGCAGCTTGAACGGCAATGAGCAGTTCTTC.

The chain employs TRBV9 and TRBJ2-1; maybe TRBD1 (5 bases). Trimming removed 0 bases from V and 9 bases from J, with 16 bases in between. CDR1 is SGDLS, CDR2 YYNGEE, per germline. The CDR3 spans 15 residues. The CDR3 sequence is CASSVGVWGRGEQFF. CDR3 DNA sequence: TGTGCCAGCAGCGTAGGTGTGTGGGGAAGGGGTGAGCAGTTCTTC.

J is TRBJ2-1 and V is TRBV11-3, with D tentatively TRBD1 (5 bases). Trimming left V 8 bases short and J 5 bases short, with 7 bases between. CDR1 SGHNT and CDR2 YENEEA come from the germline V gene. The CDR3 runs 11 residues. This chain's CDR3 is CASEQDNEQFF. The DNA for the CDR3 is TGTGCCAGCGAACAGGACAATGAGCAGTTCTTC.

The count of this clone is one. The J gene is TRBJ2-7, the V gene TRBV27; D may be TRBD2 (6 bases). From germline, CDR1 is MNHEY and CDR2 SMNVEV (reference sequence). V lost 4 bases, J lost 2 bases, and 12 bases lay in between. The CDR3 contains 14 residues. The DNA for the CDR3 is TGTGCCAGCAGTTCCTGGGGACTGCCCTACGAGCAGTACGTC. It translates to CASSSWGLPYEQYV.

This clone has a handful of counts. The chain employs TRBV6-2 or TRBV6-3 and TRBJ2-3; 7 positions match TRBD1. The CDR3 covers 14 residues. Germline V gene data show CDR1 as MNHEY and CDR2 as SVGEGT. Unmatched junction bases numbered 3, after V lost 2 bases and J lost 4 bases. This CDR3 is CASSYLTGSDTQYF. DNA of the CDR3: TGTGCCAGCAGTTACCTGACAGGGTCAGATACGCAGTATTTT.

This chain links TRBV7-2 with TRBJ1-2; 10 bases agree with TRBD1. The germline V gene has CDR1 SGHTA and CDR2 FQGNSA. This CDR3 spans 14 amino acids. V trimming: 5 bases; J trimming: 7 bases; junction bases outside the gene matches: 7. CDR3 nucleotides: TGTGCCAGCAGCCCCAGCCGGGACAGGGGTGGCTACACCTTC. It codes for CASSPSRDRGGYTF.

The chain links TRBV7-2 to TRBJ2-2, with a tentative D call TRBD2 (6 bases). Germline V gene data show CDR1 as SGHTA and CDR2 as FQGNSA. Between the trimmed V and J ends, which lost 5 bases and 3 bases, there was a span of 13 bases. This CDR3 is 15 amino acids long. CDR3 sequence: CASSLVGRYTGELFF. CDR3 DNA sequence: TGTGCCAGCAGCCTGGTGGGGAGGTACACCGGGGAGCTGTTTTTT.

The CDR3 here is CASSRQGDVYEQYF. The CDR3 coding sequence is TGTGCCAGCAGCCGGCAGGGGGATGTCTACGAGCAGTACTTC. The chain has TRBV4-2 and TRBJ2-7; 7 positions agree with TRBD1. CDR3 length: 14 amino acids. Germline V gene data show CDR1 as LGHNA and CDR2 as YNFKEQ. V gave up 4 bases and J gave up 3 bases; unmatched junction bases: 6.

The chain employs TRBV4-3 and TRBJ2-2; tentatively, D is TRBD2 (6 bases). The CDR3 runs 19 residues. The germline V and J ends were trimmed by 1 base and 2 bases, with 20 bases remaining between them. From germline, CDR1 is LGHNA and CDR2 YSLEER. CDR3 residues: CASSQVVGGVGYNTGELFF. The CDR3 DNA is TGCGCCAGCAGCCAAGTGGTCGGGGGAGTGGGGTACAACACCGGGGAGCTGTTTTTT.

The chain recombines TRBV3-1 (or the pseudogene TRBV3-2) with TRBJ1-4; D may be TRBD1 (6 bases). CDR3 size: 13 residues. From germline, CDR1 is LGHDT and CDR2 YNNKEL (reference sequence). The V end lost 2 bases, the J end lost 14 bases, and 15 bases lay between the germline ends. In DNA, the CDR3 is TGTGCCAGCAGCCAACCGGGACAACCAAAGCTGTTTTTT. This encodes CASSQPGQPKLFF.

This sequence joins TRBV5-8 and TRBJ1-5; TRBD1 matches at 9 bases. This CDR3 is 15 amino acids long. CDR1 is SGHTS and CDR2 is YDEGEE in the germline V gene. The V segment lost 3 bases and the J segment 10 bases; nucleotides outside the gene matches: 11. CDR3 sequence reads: CASSWGTGLPSPQHF. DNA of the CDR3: TGTGCCAGCAGCTGGGGGACAGGGCTCCCTTCTCCCCAGCATTTT.